These 24 T cell receptor beta chains were sequenced from one sample in a study of blood T cell repertoires in COVID-19. The data were produced by immunoSEQ multiplex PCR, yet TCRdb's version contains in-frame clones alone and is incomplete. The sample carries roughly 190,000 clones, roughly 82% recorded once. The sequenced material came from peripheral blood. The origin of the receptors is a woman aged 60-75 years with COVID-19, enrolled during active disease.

The rearrangement links TRBV28 to TRBJ1-5, with unresolved D. The length of the CDR3 is 12 residues. Germline CDR1 and CDR2: MDHEN and SYDVKM. Trimming removed 8 bases at V and 6 bases at J, with 11 bases between. CDR3: CASGGMFQPQHF. In DNA form, the CDR3 reads TGTGCCAGCGGCGGGATGTTTCAGCCCCAGCATTTT.

The V gene is TRBV28, the J gene TRBJ2-7; D perhaps matches TRBD1 (6 bases). Trimming shortened V by 6 bases and J by 4 bases, and 16 bases separated the two germline ends. Germline loops: CDR1 MDHEN, CDR2 SYDVKM. CDR3 length: 14 residues. The CDR3 DNA follows: TGTGCCAGCAGACCACAGGGAAGAGTATACGAGCAGTACGTC. It specifies CASRPQGRVYEQYV.

The rearrangement joins TRBV4-1 to TRBJ1-3, with D maybe TRBD1 (5 bases). Germline V gives CDR1 MGHRA, CDR2 YSYEKL. There are 18 residues in the CDR3. V was shortened by 0 bases and J by 0 bases, with 15 bases between the two germline ends. For the CDR3, the DNA is TGCGCCAGCAGCCAAGATCCGGGGGTCGTTGGCTCTGGAAACACCATATATTTT. Protein product: CASSQDPGVVGSGNTIYF.

The chain uses TRBV7-8 and TRBJ1-1; no clear D gene. Trimming shortened V by 6 bases and J by 3 bases, and 17 bases separated the two germline ends. The germline V gene encodes CDR1 SGHVS and CDR2 FQNEAQ. The CDR3 contains 15 residues. DNA for the CDR3: TGTGCCAGCAGGCTCGGGAGCTGGCCATACACTGAAGCTTTCTTT. Translated: CASRLGSWPYTEAFF.

This chain connects TRBV6-5 to TRBJ1-3; a possible D gene is TRBD1 (5 bases). The germline CDR1 and CDR2 sequences are MNHEY and SVGAGI. The CDR3 consists of 13 residues. V was clipped by 0 bases and J by 10 bases, with 10 bases between them. The chain's CDR3 is CASSYSTDTTIYF. The CDR3 nucleotides read TGTGCCAGCAGTTACTCGACGGACACAACCATATATTTT.

This chain links TRBV2 with TRBJ2-1; D is possibly TRBD2 (7 bases). Germline V gene sequence: CDR1 SNHLY, CDR2 FYNNEI. The CDR3 consists of 13 residues. Deletions cut 9 bases from V and 9 bases from J, with 18 bases between. CDR3 residues: CASQQGLTSEQFF. In DNA form, the CDR3 reads TGTGCCAGTCAACAGGGACTAACCAGTGAGCAGTTCTTC.

The chain couples TRBV25-1 to TRBJ1-4; 7 nucleotides agree with TRBD1. The CDR3 runs to 15 residues. The V and J ends lost 4 bases and 7 bases, in that order; junction bases with no gene match: 9. The germline V gene encodes CDR1 MGHDK and CDR2 SYGVNS. Here the CDR3 DNA reads TGTGCCAGCAGTGCAAACAGGGGAAGGGGTGAAAAACTGTTTTTT. This translates into CASSANRGRGEKLFF.

V and J are TRBV18 and TRBJ2-7; 11 positions match TRBD2. Trimming cost V 1 base and J 6 bases; bases outside gene matches: 5. The length of the CDR3 is 15 residues. Germline V gene lookup returns CDR1 KGHSH and CDR2 LQKENI. CDR3 region: CASSPLAGGPSEQYF. In DNA form, the CDR3 reads TGTGCCAGCTCACCACTAGCGGGAGGGCCTAGCGAGCAGTACTTC.

The chain couples TRBV9 to TRBJ2-5, with 8 bases aligning to TRBD1. The CDR3 length is 15 residues. The germline CDR1 and CDR2 sequences are SGDLS and YYNGEE. V gave up 3 bases and J gave up 0 bases; unmatched junction bases: 4. CDR3 residues: CASSAGQGYQETQYF. The CDR3 DNA is TGTGCCAGCAGCGCCGGACAGGGATACCAAGAGACCCAGTACTTC. Together with reference TRBV9 and TRBJ2-5, the CDR3 gives the full variable domain: DSGVTQTPKHLITATGQRVTLRCSPRSGDLSVYWYQQSLDQGLQFLIQYYNGEERAKGNILERFSAQQFPDLHSELNLSSLELGDSALYFCASSAGQGYQETQYFGPGTRLLVL.

The chain uses TRBV19 and TRBJ2-3, with 7 bases identical to TRBD1. The junction had 13 bases not matched to a gene; V was cut back by 10 bases and J by 0 bases. There are 16 residues in the CDR3. Germline lookup yields CDR1 LNHDA and CDR2 SQIVND (reference sequence). The CDR3 sequence: CATRQGSSLSTDTQYF. The CDR3 DNA reads TGTGCCACCCGACAGGGATCGTCCCTTAGCACAGATACGCAGTATTTT.

V usage is TRBV24-1 and J usage is TRBJ2-5, with TRBD2 matching 13 bases. The V and J ends lost 5 bases and 2 bases, in that order; junction bases with no gene match: 7. Germline V gene data show CDR1 as KGHDR and CDR2 as SFDVKD. This CDR3 spans 17 amino acids. The CDR3 sequence: CATSGSEGLAGQETQYF. The CDR3 DNA follows: TGTGCCACCAGTGGCTCAGAGGGACTAGCGGGACAAGAGACCCAGTACTTC.

This chain links TRBV13 with TRBJ2-7; possibly TRBD2 for D (5 bases). V lost 3 bases and J lost 3, with 6 bases in between. The V gene's germline CDR1 is PRHDT and CDR2 FYEKMQ (reference sequence). The CDR3 length is 12 residues. The CDR3, as DNA: TGTGCCAGCAGCTTGGGGAGCTACGAGCAGTACTTC. Its translation: CASSLGSYEQYF.

This clone was counted only a few times. The chain has TRBV9 and TRBJ1-3; D unclear. CDR3 length equals 19 residues. Germline V CDR1 and CDR2: SGDLS, YYNGEE. V lost 4 bases, J lost 1 base, and 24 bases lay in between. The CDR3 sequence is CASSPHIGRQVFSGNTIYF. The CDR3, as DNA: TGTGCCAGCAGCCCACATATAGGCCGCCAGGTTTTTTCTGGAAACACCATATATTTT.

This clone was seen only a few times. The rearrangement joins TRBV19 to TRBJ2-4; tentative D call: TRBD2 (6 bases). The V and J ends lost 6 bases and 5 bases respectively, with 14 bases between them. Germline loops: CDR1 LNHDA, CDR2 SQIVND (reference sequence). The length of the CDR3 is 14 residues. Here the CDR3 DNA reads TGTGCCAGTAGCAACCCGGGGGTACAAAACATTCAGTACTTC. Translation gives CASSNPGVQNIQYF.

This clone was picked up a small number of times. V and J are TRBV5-1 and TRBJ2-5; D is undetermined. The V end lost 2 bases, the J end lost 2 bases, and 10 bases lay between the germline ends. The CDR3 length is 14 residues. Germline V lookup: CDR1 SGHRS, CDR2 YFSETQ. The CDR3 coding sequence is TGCGCCAGCAGCTTCGGGTGGCGACAAGAGACCCAGTACTTC. Translating gives CASSFGWRQETQYF.

The chain is built from TRBV19 and TRBJ2-3, with D uncertain. Deletions cut 6 bases from V and 4 bases from J, with 5 bases between. The length of the CDR3 is 11 residues. Germline assignment: CDR1 LNHDA and CDR2 SQIVND (reference sequence). In DNA form, the CDR3 reads TGTGCCAGTAGGTATGCAGATACGCAGTATTTT. As protein: CASRYADTQYF.

The V gene is TRBV12-5, the J gene TRBJ1-1, with 11 bases matching TRBD1. Germline V gene sequence: CDR1 LGHNT, CDR2 FRNRAP. The CDR3 is 12 residues long. The trim removed 4 bases at V and 11 bases at J, leaving 3 bases unmatched. The CDR3 sequence: CASGWTGGWAFF. The CDR3 region has the DNA TGTGCTAGTGGTTGGACAGGGGGCTGGGCTTTCTTT.

The table lists this clone with a count of one. CDR3 protein: CASNRFDRGAQETQYF. Here the CDR3 DNA reads TGTGCCAGCAACCGTTTCGACAGGGGAGCTCAAGAGACCCAGTACTTC. V and J are TRBV6-6 and TRBJ2-5; 8 nucleotides align to TRBD1. The CDR3 contains 16 residues. The germline CDR1 and CDR2 sequences are MNHNY and SVGAGI (reference sequence). V gave up 7 bases and J gave up 2 bases; unmatched junction bases: 12.

The CDR3 DNA reads TGTGCCAGTAGTATTATGAGCAGGGGAGACGAAAAACTGTTTTTT. This sequence encodes CASSIMSRGDEKLFF. The chain links TRBV19 to TRBJ1-4; a weak D match, TRBD1 (6 bases). Germline CDR1 and CDR2: LNHDA and SQIVND (reference sequence). The CDR3 sequence is 15 residues long. The V end was cut by 3 bases, the J end by 8 bases, with 16 bases between.

V gene TRBV4-1 combines with J gene TRBJ1-2, with TRBD1 matching 9 bases. CDR3 length equals 13 residues. With V trimmed by 6 bases and J by 8 bases, 7 bases remained unmatched. From germline, CDR1 is MGHRA and CDR2 YSYEKL. CDR3 DNA sequence: TGCGCCAGCAGGGATGGGACAGGGAAAGGCTACACCTTC. It specifies CASRDGTGKGYTF.

The V gene is TRBV6-5, the J gene TRBJ1-3; D remains ambiguous. V was pared by 11 bases and J by 0 bases, with 11 bases between. CDR3 size: 13 residues. The V gene's germline CDR1 is MNHEY and CDR2 SVGAGI. This CDR3 reads CAVFGISGNTIYF. CDR3 coding DNA: TGTGCCGTATTCGGGATCTCTGGAAACACCATATATTTT.

V is TRBV7-8 and J is TRBJ1-1; tentative D call: TRBD1 (6 bases). The CDR3 totals 16 residues. CDR1 SGHVS and CDR2 FQNEAQ come from the germline V gene. Trimming pared 5 bases from V and 5 bases from J, leaving 21 bases between. As DNA, the CDR3 is TGTGCCAGCAGCCTCGACAGGCACCATACGGGGACTGAAGCTTTCTTT. Translation gives CASSLDRHHTGTEAFF. Looking up the rest from reference TRBV7-8 and TRBJ1-1 gives the full variable domain: GAGVSQSPRYKVAKRGQDVALRCDPISGHVSLFWYQQALGQGPEFLTYFQNEAQLDKSGLPSDRFFAERPEGSVSTLKIQRTQQEDSAVYLCASSLDRHHTGTEAFFGQGTRLTVV.

The rearrangement joins TRBV3-1 (or the pseudogene TRBV3-2) to TRBJ1-4, with 7 bases identical to TRBD1. CDR3 length: 16 amino acids. Losses at the gene ends were 7 bases for V and 8 bases for J; bases not matched to a gene: 16. CDR1 and CDR2 from the germline V gene are LGHDT and YNNKEL (reference sequence). CDR3 in DNA: TGTGCCAGCACCCGACGTCCCGGACAGGAGATCGAAAAACTGTTTTTT. This sequence encodes CASTRRPGQEIEKLFF.

V gene TRBV10-3 combines with J gene TRBJ1-2, with a weak D call TRBD1 (5 bases). V was shortened by 3 bases and J by 3 bases, with 8 bases between the two germline ends. This CDR3 is built from 13 residues. CDR1 ENHRY and CDR2 SYGVKD come from the germline V gene. CDR3 sequence reads: CAISDQQDYGYTF. CDR3 in DNA: TGTGCCATCAGTGATCAACAGGACTATGGCTACACCTTC.